This passage covers 6 T cell receptor beta chains from one sample sequenced in a study of shared clonotypes between healthy human individuals. Here immunoSEQ multiplex PCR was the method, and the copy in TCRdb shows in-frame clones only, minus some. The sample lists hundreds of thousands of clones, around 95% seen once, with 0.095% to 0.14% in the top ten. CD45RO-negative, CCR7-positively selected cells formed the naive CD8 fraction, excluding terminally differentiated effector memory CD45RA+ cells. The specimen was naive CD8+ T cells sorted from blood. The receptor set was obtained from a woman aged 25 to 39 in good health.

This chain links TRBV20-1 with TRBJ2-7; tentatively, D is TRBD1 (6 bases). The CDR3 is 11 amino acids. The germline V and J ends were trimmed by 7 bases and 7 bases, with 14 bases remaining between them. Germline V lookup: CDR1 DFQATT, CDR2 SNEGSKA (reference sequence). The CDR3 is CSVGWGQEQYF. The CDR3 DNA is TGCAGTGTGGGATGGGGGCAAGAGCAGTACTTC.

The chain combines TRBV28 with TRBJ1-1; a weak D match, TRBD1 (5 bases). V was cut by 2 bases and J by 1 base, with 17 bases left in between. CDR3 length: 17 amino acids. Germline CDR1 and CDR2: MDHEN and SYDVKM. CDR3 residues: CASSLIWGGRGNTEAFF. DNA of the CDR3: TGTGCCAGCAGTTTAATCTGGGGGGGACGGGGGAACACTGAAGCTTTCTTT.

The V call is TRBV5-6, the J call TRBJ2-7; D may be TRBD1 or TRBD2 (5 bases each). Trimming removed 4 bases from V and 2 bases from J, with 25 bases in between. The CDR3 is 18 residues long. CDR1 SGHDT and CDR2 YYEEEE come from the germline V gene. CDR3 sequence reads: CASSLGRDLFLKAYEQYF. The DNA for the CDR3 is TGTGCCAGCAGCCTTGGTAGGGACCTCTTCTTGAAAGCCTACGAGCAGTACTTC.

The chain recombines TRBV2 with TRBJ1-5, with D possibly being TRBD1 (5 bases). The V end was cut by 2 bases, the J end by 11 bases, with 7 bases between. CDR1 and CDR2 (germline): SNHLY, FYNNEI. This CDR3 spans 11 amino acids. CDR3 in amino acids: CASSEMGAQHF. The CDR3 bases are TGTGCCAGCAGTGAAATGGGGGCCCAGCATTTT. The full variable domain, its missing parts supplied by reference TRBV2 and TRBJ1-5, is EPEVTQTPSHQVTQMGQEVILRCVPISNHLYFYWYRQILGQKVEFLVSFYNNEISEKSEIFDDQFSVERPDGSNFTLKIRSTKLEDSAMYFCASSEMGAQHFGDGTRLSIL.

The CDR3 nucleotides are TGTGCCAGCAGCCGAAATCGGATCCCACGGGGGCGAGAGACCCAGTACTTC. Translation gives CASSRNRIPRGRETQYF. The chain recombines TRBV7-9 with TRBJ2-5; either TRBD1 or TRBD2 may supply D (6 bases each). Germline CDR1 and CDR2: SEHNR and FQNEAQ (reference sequence). Deletions cut 5 bases from V and 4 bases from J, with 23 bases between. CDR3 length: 17 amino acids.

V usage is TRBV27 and J usage is TRBJ1-2; 7 bases align to TRBD1. V gave up 5 bases and J gave up 7 bases; unmatched junction bases: 4. The germline V gene encodes CDR1 MNHEY and CDR2 SMNVEV (reference sequence). This CDR3 spans 12 amino acids. The CDR3 nucleotides are TGTGCCAGCAGTGAAGACAGGGCTGGCTACACCTTC. Translating it yields CASSEDRAGYTF.